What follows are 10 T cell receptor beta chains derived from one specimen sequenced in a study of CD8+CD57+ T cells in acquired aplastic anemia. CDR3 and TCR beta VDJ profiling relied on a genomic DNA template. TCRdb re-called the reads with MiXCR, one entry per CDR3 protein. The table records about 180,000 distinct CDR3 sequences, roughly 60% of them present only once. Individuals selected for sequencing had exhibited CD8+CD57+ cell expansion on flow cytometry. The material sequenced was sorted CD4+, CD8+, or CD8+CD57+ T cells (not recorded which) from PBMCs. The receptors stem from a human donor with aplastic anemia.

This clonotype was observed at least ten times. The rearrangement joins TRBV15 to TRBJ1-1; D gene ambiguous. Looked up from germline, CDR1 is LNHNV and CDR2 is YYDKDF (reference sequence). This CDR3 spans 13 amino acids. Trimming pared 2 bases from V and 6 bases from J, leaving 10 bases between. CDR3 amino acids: CATSRREDPEAFF. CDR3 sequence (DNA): TGTGCCACCAGCAGAAGGGAGGACCCTGAAGCTTTCTTT.

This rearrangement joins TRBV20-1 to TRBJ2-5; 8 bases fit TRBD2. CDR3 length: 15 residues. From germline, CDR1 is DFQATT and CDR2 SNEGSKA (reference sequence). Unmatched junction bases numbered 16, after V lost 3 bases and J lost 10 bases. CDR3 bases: TGCAGTGCTAGCGCCAGGGCTAGCGGGCCGACTATCCAGTACTTC. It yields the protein CSASARASGPTIQYF.

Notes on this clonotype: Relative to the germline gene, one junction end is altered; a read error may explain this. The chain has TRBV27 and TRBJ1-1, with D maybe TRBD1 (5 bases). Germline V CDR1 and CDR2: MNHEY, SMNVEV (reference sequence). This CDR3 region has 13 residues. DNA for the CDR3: TGTGCCAGCAGTTTGGGACTGAAGACTGAAGCTTTCTTT. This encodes CASSLGLKTEAFF.

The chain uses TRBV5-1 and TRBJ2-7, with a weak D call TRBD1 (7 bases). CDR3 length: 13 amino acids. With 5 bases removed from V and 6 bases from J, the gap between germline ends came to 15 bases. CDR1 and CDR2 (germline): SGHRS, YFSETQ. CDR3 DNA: TGCGCCAGCAGAGATCAGGGGGGCTTCGAGCAGTACTTC. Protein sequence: CASRDQGGFEQYF.

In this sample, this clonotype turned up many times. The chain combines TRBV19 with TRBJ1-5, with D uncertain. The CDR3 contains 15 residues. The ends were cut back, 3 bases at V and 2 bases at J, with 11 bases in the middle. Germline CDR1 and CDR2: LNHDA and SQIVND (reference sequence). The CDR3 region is CASSMDGSGNQPQHF. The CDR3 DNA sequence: TGTGCCAGTAGTATGGACGGAAGCGGCAATCAGCCCCAGCATTTT.

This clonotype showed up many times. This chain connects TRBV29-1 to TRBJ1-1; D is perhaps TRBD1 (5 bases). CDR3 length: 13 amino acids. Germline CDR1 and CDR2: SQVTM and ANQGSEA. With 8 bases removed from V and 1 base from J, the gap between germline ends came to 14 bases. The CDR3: CSFGQGPNTEAFF. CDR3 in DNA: TGCAGCTTTGGTCAGGGCCCGAACACTGAAGCTTTCTTT.

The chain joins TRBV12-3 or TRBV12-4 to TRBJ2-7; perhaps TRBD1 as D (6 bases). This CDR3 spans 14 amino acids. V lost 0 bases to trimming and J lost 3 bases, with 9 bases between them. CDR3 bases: TGTGCCAGCAGTTTAGCGCAGGGGAACTACGAGCAGTACTTC. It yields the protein CASSLAQGNYEQYF.

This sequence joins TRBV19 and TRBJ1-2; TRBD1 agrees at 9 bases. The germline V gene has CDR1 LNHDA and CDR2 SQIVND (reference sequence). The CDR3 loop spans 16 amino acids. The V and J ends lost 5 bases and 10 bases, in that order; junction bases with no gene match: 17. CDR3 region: CASSAYPGTGLVHYTF. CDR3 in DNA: TGTGCCAGTAGTGCTTATCCCGGGACAGGGTTAGTTCACTACACCTTC.

This CDR3 reads CASSFALYNEQFF. CDR3 coding DNA: TGTGCCAGCAGTTTTGCCTTGTACAATGAGCAGTTCTTC. The chain has TRBV27 and TRBJ2-1; D remains ambiguous. Germline V gene lookup returns CDR1 MNHEY and CDR2 SMNVEV (reference sequence). The V gene lost 3 bases and the J gene lost 4 bases, with 7 bases spanning the gap. The CDR3 loop spans 13 amino acids.

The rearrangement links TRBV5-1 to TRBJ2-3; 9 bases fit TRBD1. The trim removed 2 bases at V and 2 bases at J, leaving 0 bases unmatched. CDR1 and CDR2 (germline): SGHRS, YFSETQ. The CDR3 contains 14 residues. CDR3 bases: TGCGCCAGCAGCTTACAGGGGGCCACAGATACGCAGTATTTT. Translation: CASSLQGATDTQYF.